Reported below is one T cell receptor (beta chain). The data belong to a study of cytomegalovirus exposure and HLA in healthy donors. Primers: 60 Vbeta forward and 13 Jbeta reverse. The method was immunoSEQ multiplex PCR; TCRdb's version includes in-frame clones alone and lacks a portion of them. The table lists over 50,000 clones, about 89% of them singletons. With 5 bases removed from V and 4 bases from J, the gap between germline ends came to 14 bases. The CDR3 is 14 amino acids. The germline V gene has CDR1 LNHDA and CDR2 SQIVND (reference sequence). The origin of this receptor is a man aged 25-40 years in good health and CMV-seropositive. The chain has TRBV19 and TRBJ2-5, with unresolved D. Sequences were obtained from PBMCs. The CDR3 reads CASSRLESGETQYF. As DNA, the CDR3 is TGTGCCAGTAGTCGCCTAGAGTCCGGAGAGACCCAGTACTTC.